The 11 T cell receptor beta chains listed next were all sequenced from one sample in a study of blood T cells in healthy people across ages. A second roughly 7 to 12 cycle PCR used barcoded and J-beta primers. MiXCR, applied by TCRdb to the 5' RACE reads, yields one record per CDR3 protein. The sample lists roughly 1,700,000 distinct CDR3 sequences, roughly 27% occurring once. Sequencing was performed on blood. All receptors derive from a woman aged 30 to 39 in good health.

This clonotype came up a few times. The V and J genes are TRBV15 and TRBJ2-5, with TRBD2 identical over 7 bases. Germline V gives CDR1 LNHNV, CDR2 YYDKDF (reference sequence). After removal of 0 bases from V and 1 base from J, the junction contained 5 bases not matched to a gene. The CDR3 loop spans 16 amino acids. Here the CDR3 reads CATSRDLPSGQETQYF. CDR3 DNA: TGTGCCACCAGCAGAGATTTGCCTAGCGGCCAAGAGACCCAGTACTTC. Filled out from reference TRBV15 and TRBJ2-5, the complete variable domain reads DAMVIQNPRYQVTQFGKPVTLSCSQTLNHNVMYWYQQKSSQAPKLLFHYYDKDFNNEADTPDNFQSRRPNTSFCFLDIRSPGLGDTAMYLCATSRDLPSGQETQYFGPGTRLLVL.

The V and J genes are TRBV20-1 and TRBJ2-1; 11 nucleotides agree with TRBD2. CDR1 and CDR2 (germline): DFQATT, SNEGSKA (reference sequence). This CDR3 is built from 16 residues. V trimming: 3 bases; J trimming: 3 bases; junction bases outside the gene matches: 7. The CDR3 nucleotides read TGCAGTGCTAGGGAACCGGGACTAGCGGACTACAATGAGCAGTTCTTC. Amino acid sequence: CSAREPGLADYNEQFF.

This clonotype was seen more than once but under ten times. This chain uses TRBV2 with TRBJ1-2; D remains ambiguous. Trimming took off 8 bases at V and 8 bases at J, with 12 bases between the two ends. The CDR3 extends over 11 amino acids. Germline V gene lookup returns CDR1 SNHLY and CDR2 FYNNEI. CDR3: CASGSKVGYTF. CDR3 coding DNA: TGTGCCAGCGGCTCGAAAGTGGGCTACACCTTC.

Ten or more counts support this clonotype. This chain uses TRBV29-1 with TRBJ2-1; tentative D call: TRBD1 (6 bases). V shed 1 base and J shed 0 bases, with 10 bases lying between them. This CDR3 region has 15 residues. Germline V gene sequence: CDR1 SQVTM, CDR2 ANQGSEA. In DNA, the CDR3 is TGCAGCGTTGAAGTAAACAGGGTCTCCTACAATGAGCAGTTCTTC. This encodes CSVEVNRVSYNEQFF.

Of note for this clonotype: Given a much more abundant clone one base away, this may be a read error. The V call is TRBV11-2, the J call TRBJ2-1, with D perhaps matching TRBD1 (5 bases). Trimming left V 1 base short and J 5 bases short, with 12 bases between. The CDR3 contains 15 residues. The germline gives CDR1 SGHAT, CDR2 FQNNGV. The CDR3 coding sequence is TGTGCCAGCAGCTTAGCTCCGGACACGGACAATGAGCAGTTCTTC. Its translation: CASSLAPDTDNEQFF. The full variable domain, rest sourced from reference TRBV11-2 and TRBJ2-1, is EAGVAQSPRYKIIEKRQSVAFWCNPISGHATLYWYQQILGQGPKLLIQFQNNGVVDDSQLPKDRFSAERLKGVDSTLKIQPAKLEDSAVYLCASSLAPDTDNEQFFGPGTRLTVL.

This clonotype was picked up a small number of times. The rearrangement uses TRBV6-1 and TRBJ1-5; D unclear. Trimming pared 6 bases from V and 0 bases from J, leaving 18 bases between. From germline, CDR1 is MNHNS and CDR2 SASEGT. The CDR3 extends over 17 amino acids. The CDR3 loop is CASSTAAVGSSNQPQHF. Here the CDR3 DNA reads TGTGCCAGCAGCACGGCAGCCGTAGGGTCTAGCAATCAGCCCCAGCATTTT.

This clonotype was picked up many times. The chain couples TRBV20-1 to TRBJ2-1, with 11 bases aligning to TRBD2. Germline trimming cut 6 bases from V and 8 bases from J; bases unmatched to any gene: 9. Germline CDR1 DFQATT, CDR2 SNEGSKA (reference sequence). The CDR3 has 14 residues. The CDR3: CSAPELAGVDEQFF. CDR3 nucleotides: TGCAGTGCCCCTGAACTAGCGGGAGTCGATGAGCAGTTCTTC.

The chain couples TRBV9 to TRBJ2-2; 7 bases are a match to TRBD1. Germline CDR1 reads SGDLS; CDR2 reads YYNGEE. This CDR3 spans 16 amino acids. Losses at the gene ends were 3 bases for V and 2 bases for J; bases not matched to a gene: 7. The DNA for the CDR3 is TGTGCCAGCAGCGCGCATAGACAGGGAAACACCGGGGAGCTGTTTTTT. Amino acid sequence: CASSAHRQGNTGELFF.

The chain has TRBV20-1 and TRBJ2-7; 9 bases are shared with TRBD2. V was clipped by 0 bases and J by 5 bases; unmatched bases: 11. The CDR3 runs to 16 residues. Germline V gene data show CDR1 as DFQATT and CDR2 as SNEGSKA (reference sequence). The CDR3 DNA is TGCAGTGCTAGAGATCCTAGAGCGGGACTAGCCCACGAGCAGTACTTC. Translating it yields CSARDPRAGLAHEQYF.

The table lists this clonotype with many counts. The V gene is TRBV29-1, the J gene TRBJ2-4; 11 positions agree with TRBD2. Germline assignment: CDR1 SQVTM and CDR2 ANQGSEA. The CDR3 contains 16 residues. V shed 7 bases, J shed 0 bases, and the junction held 8 bases outside the gene matches. The CDR3 here is CSGLLAGVRAKNIQYF. CDR3 in DNA: TGCAGCGGCCTACTAGCGGGGGTCAGAGCCAAAAACATTCAGTACTTC.

The gene calls are TRBV7-2 and TRBJ2-1, with 9 nucleotides matching TRBD2. The ends lost 6 bases at V and 6 bases at J; junction bases unmatched: 6. This CDR3 contains 14 residues. From germline, CDR1 is SGHTA and CDR2 FQGNSA. CDR3 sequence reads: CASRRGLAFNEQFF. CDR3 bases: TGTGCCAGCAGGAGGGGACTAGCTTTCAATGAGCAGTTCTTC.